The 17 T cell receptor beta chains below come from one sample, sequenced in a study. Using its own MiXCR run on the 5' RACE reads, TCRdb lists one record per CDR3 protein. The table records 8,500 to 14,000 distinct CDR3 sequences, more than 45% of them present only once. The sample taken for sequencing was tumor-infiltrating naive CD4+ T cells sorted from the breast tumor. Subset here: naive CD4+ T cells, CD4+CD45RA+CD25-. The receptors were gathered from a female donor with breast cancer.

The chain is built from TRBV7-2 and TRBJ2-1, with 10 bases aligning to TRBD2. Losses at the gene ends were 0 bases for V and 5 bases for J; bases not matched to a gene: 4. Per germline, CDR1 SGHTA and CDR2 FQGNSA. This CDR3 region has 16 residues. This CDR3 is CASSLAGTSDDNEQFF. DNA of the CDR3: TGTGCCAGCAGCTTAGCTGGGACTAGCGACGACAATGAGCAGTTCTTC.

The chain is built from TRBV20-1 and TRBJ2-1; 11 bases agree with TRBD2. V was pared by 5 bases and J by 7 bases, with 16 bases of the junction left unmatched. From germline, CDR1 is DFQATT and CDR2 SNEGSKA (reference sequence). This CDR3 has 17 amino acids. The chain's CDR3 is CSAGQKRGTSGRNEQFF. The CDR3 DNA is TGCAGTGCTGGACAAAAACGGGGGACTAGCGGTCGAAATGAGCAGTTCTTC.

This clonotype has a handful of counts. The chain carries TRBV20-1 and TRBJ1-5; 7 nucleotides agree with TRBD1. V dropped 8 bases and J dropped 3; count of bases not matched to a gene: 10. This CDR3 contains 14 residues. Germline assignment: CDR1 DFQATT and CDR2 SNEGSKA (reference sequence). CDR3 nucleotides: TGCAGTACTTCGACAGGGAGGATCAATCAGCCCCAGCATTTT. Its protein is CSTSTGRINQPQHF.

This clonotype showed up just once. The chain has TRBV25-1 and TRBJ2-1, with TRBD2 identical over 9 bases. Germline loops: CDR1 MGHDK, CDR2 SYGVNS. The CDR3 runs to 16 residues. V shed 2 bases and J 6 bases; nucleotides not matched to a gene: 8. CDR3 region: CASSEDGGRARNEQFF. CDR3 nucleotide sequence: TGTGCCAGCAGTGAAGATGGCGGGAGGGCTCGCAATGAGCAGTTCTTC.

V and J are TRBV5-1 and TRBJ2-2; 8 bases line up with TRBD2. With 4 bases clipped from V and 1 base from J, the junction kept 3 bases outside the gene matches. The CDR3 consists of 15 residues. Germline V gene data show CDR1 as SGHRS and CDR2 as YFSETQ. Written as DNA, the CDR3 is TGCGCCAGCAGCAGCCTAGCGGGGAACACCGGGGAGCTGTTTTTT. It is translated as CASSSLAGNTGELFF.

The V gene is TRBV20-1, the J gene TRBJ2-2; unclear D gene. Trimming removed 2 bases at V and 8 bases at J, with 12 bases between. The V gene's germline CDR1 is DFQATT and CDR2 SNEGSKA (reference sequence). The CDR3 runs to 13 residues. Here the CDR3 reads CSARSGRPGELFF. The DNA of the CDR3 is TGCAGTGCTAGAAGTGGACGGCCGGGGGAGCTGTTTTTT.

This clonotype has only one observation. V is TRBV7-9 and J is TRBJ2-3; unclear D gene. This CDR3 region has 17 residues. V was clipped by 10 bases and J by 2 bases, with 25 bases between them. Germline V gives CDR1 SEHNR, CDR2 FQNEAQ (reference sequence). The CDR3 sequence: CANSKRLPIQNTDTQYF. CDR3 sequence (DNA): TGTGCCAACAGTAAGAGACTCCCCATACAAAACACAGATACGCAGTATTTT.

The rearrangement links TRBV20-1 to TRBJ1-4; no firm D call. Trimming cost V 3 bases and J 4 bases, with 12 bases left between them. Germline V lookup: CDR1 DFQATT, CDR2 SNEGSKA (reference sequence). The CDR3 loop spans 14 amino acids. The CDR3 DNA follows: TGCAGTGCTAGTGTAGCGGTCCTTAATGAAAAACTGTTTTTT. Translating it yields CSASVAVLNEKLFF.

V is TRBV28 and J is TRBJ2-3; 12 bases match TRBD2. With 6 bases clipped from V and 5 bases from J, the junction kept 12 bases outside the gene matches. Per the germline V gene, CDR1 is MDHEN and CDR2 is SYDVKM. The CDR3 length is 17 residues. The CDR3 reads CASSKDSSGRARDTQYF. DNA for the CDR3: TGTGCCAGCAGCAAAGATTCTAGCGGGAGGGCTAGAGATACGCAGTATTTT. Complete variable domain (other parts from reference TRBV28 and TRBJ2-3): DVKVTQSSRYLVKRTGEKVFLECVQDMDHENMFWYRQDPGLGLRLIYFSYDVKMKEKGDIPEGYSVSREKKERFSLILESASTNQTSMYLCASSKDSSGRARDTQYFGPGTRLTVL.

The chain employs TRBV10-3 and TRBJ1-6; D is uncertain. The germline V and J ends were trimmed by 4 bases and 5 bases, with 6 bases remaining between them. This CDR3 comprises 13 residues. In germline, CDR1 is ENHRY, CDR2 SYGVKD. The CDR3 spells CAISGDHNSPLHF. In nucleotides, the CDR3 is TGTGCCATCAGTGGTGATCATAATTCACCCCTCCACTTT.

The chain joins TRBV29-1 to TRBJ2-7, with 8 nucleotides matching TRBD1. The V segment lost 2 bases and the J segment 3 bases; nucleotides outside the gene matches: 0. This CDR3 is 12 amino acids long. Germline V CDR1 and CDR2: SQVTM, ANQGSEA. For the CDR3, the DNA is TGCAGCGTTGAAACAGGGGGCTACGAGCAGTACTTC. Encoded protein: CSVETGGYEQYF.

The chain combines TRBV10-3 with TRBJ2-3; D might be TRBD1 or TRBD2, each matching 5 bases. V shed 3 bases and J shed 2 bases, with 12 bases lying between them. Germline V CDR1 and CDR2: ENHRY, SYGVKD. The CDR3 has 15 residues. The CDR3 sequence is CAISEGDGDTDTQYF. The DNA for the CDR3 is TGTGCCATCAGTGAAGGGGACGGGGACACAGATACGCAGTATTTT.

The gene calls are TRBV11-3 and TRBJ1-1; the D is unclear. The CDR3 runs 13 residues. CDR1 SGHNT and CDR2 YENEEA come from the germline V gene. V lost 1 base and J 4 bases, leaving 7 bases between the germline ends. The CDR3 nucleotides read TGTGCCAGCAGCTTAGGTGGCACCACTGAAGCTTTCTTT. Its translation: CASSLGGTTEAFF.

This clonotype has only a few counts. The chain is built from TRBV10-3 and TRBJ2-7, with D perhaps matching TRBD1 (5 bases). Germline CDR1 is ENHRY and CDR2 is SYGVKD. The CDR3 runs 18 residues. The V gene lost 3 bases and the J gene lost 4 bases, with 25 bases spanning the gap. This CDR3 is CAISEGYVRARIFYEQYV. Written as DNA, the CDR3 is TGTGCCATCAGTGAAGGGTATGTCAGGGCCAGGATCTTTTACGAGCAGTACGTC.

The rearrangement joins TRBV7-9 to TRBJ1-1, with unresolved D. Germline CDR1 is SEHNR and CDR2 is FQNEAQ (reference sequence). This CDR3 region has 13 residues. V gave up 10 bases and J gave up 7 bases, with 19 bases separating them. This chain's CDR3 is CATDINERHEAFF. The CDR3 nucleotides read TGTGCCACCGACATCAATGAAAGGCATGAAGCTTTCTTT.

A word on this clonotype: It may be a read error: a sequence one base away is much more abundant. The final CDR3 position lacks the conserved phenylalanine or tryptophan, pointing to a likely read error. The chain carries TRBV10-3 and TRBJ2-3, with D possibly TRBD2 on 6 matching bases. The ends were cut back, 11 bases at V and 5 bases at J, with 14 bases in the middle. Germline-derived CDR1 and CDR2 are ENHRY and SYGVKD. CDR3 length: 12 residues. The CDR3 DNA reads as TGTGCCTCGAGGGGCGGGGTAGATACGCAGTATCTT. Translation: CASRGGVDTQYL.

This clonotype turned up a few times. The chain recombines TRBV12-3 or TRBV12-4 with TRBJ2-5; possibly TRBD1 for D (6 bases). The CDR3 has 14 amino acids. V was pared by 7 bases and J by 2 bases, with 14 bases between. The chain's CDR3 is CASKDSVRQETQYF. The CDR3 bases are TGTGCCAGCAAGGACAGCGTAAGGCAAGAGACCCAGTACTTC.